The rows below give T cell receptor beta chains drawn from one sample of a study of cytomegalovirus exposure and HLA in healthy donors. Produced via immunoSEQ multiplex PCR; TCRdb's table is partial and in-frame only. The data contain 110,000 or so clones, 70% to 80% of them singletons. The source material was PBMCs. Receptors were obtained from a woman aged 45 to 65 in good health and CMV-seropositive. Both conserved end residues are part of each CDR3. A D gene is named only where the DNA matches it firmly. A clone size is listed for some rows: how often the clone was seen (once, few, many), or a class if it is expanded.

>TRBJ1-6|TRBV18|NA|TRBD1
TGTGCCAGCTCACCGCCGGGACAGGGGGCAGGTTCACCCCTCCACTTT
CASSPPGQGAGSPLHF
>TRBJ2-5|TRBV11-3|NA|TRBD1
TGTGCCAGCAGCAAAGGACAGGGGGCACGGGAGACCCAGTACTTC
CASSKGQGARETQYF
>TRBJ1-2|TRBV6-1|NA|NA
TGTGCCAGCAGTGAATTTGAGGGGGATCCCTATGGCTACACCTTC
CASSEFEGDPYGYTF
>TRBJ2-1|TRBV7-2|NA|TRBD2
TGTGCCAGCACTAGCGGGACCTACAATGAGCAGTTCTTC
CASTSGTYNEQFF
>TRBJ2-2|TRBV10-2|once|NA
TGCGCCAGCACCGCGGGACGGGGGAACACCGGGGAGCTGTTTTTT
CASTAGRGNTGELFF
>TRBJ1-3|TRBV2|NA|NA
TGTGCCAGCACCAGGATGGGCGGAAACACCATATATTTT
CASTRMGGNTIYF
>TRBJ2-3|TRBV30|NA|NA
TGTGCCTGGAGTCCGGCGAGGCGGGGAACAGATACGCAGTATTTT
CAWSPARRGTDTQYF
>TRBJ2-7|TRBV7-2|NA|TRBD2
TGTGCCAGCAGCTCCGGGACTAGCGGGCTCGAGCAGTACTTC
CASSSGTSGLEQYF
>TRBJ2-2|TRBV4-2|NA|TRBD2
TGTGCCAGCAGCAAAAACCTAGCGGGGGCCACCGGGGAGCTGTTTTTT
CASSKNLAGATGELFF
>TRBJ1-1|TRBV28|NA|TRBD1
TGTGCCAGCAGTCTGACCGGGACAGGGCACATGAACACTGAAGCTTTCTTT
CASSLTGTGHMNTEAFF
>TRBJ1-1|TRBV5-8|NA|TRBD1
TGTGCCCCCAGGTTGGGACAGAGGGCTTTCTTT
CAPRLGQRAFF
>TRBJ2-2|TRBV7-9|NA|NA
TGTGCCAGCAGCCCACCTTCAGGGGTTCTCACCGGGGAGCTGTTTTTT
CASSPPSGVLTGELFF
>TRBJ1-4|TRBV6-5|NA|NA
TGTGCCACCGGAGGTATAGGGTCCGGTGAAAAACTGTTTTTT
CATGGIGSGEKLFF
>TRBJ2-3|TRBV20-1|few|NA
TGCAGTGCTAGTCCGGCAGATACGCAGTATTTT
CSASPADTQYF
>TRBJ1-2|TRBV5-1|NA|TRBD1
TGCGCCAGCAGCTATCGCGCGGACAGGGAAGGCTACACCTTC
CASSYRADREGYTF
>TRBJ1-2|TRBV4-1|NA|TRBD1
TGCGCCAGCAGCCAAGGGGGACAGGGAAGGTATGGCTACACCTTC
CASSQGGQGRYGYTF
>TRBJ2-2|TRBV4-3|NA|NA
TGCGCCAGCAGCCAAGAGAGGGTGCACACCGGGGAGCTGTTTTTT
CASSQERVHTGELFF
>TRBJ1-1|TRBV29-1|NA|NA
TGCAGCGTCGGTGACAGTGAAGCTTTCTTT
CSVGDSEAFF
>TRBJ1-1|TRBV14|NA|NA
TGTGCCAGCAGCCCCCCCGGGACACTGAACACTGAAGCTTTCTTT
CASSPPGTLNTEAFF
>TRBJ2-4|TRBV14|NA|NA
TGTGCCAGCAGCCAAGGCCTCGAGGGTGGGCAGTACTTC
CASSQGLEGGQYF
>TRBJ2-3|TRBV19|NA|TRBD1
TGTGCCAGTAGTCCCAGACAGGGGAACAGCGCAGATACGCAGTATTTT
CASSPRQGNSADTQYF
>TRBJ1-4|TRBV15|once|TRBD1
TGTGCCACCAGCAGAGAACAGGGGGACGAAAAACTGTTTTTT
CATSREQGDEKLFF
>TRBJ2-6|TRBV7-6|NA|TRBD1
TGTGCCAGCGGGGACAGGTTTGGTTCTGGGGCCAACGTCCTGACTTTC
CASGDRFGSGANVLTF
>TRBJ1-2|TRBV28|NA|NA
TGTGCCAGCAGTTCCCAGGGTCCAATGAGCTATGGCTACACCTTC
CASSSQGPMSYGYTF
>TRBJ1-2|TRBV5-1|NA|TRBD1
TGCGCCAGCAGCGCGGAGGGGACAGGGAGGAAAGGCTACACCTTC
CASSAEGTGRKGYTF
>TRBJ2-5|TRBV28|NA|TRBD1
TGTGCCAGCAGTTCCAAGACAGGGGGCAGTTTGATGGAGACCCAGTACTTC
CASSSKTGGSLMETQYF
>TRBJ1-5|TRBV30|NA|NA
TGTGCCTGGAGGGACTCGGGGGGCCCGTTATGGCCCCAGCATTTT
CAWRDSGGPLWPQHF
>TRBJ2-7|TRBV11-2|NA|NA
TGTGCCAGCAGCCCCCAGGCCAGACCTCGGGGGTCCTACGAGCAGTACTTC
CASSPQARPRGSYEQYF
>TRBJ1-4|TRBV5-4|NA|NA
TGTGCCAGCAGCTTCGGGGGGGCAGCAACTAATGAAAAACTGTTTTTT
CASSFGGAATNEKLFF
>TRBJ2-3|TRBV7-8|few|NA
TGTGCCAGCAGCTCCCAGGACAGTAGCACAGATACGCAGTATTTT
CASSSQDSSTDTQYF
>TRBJ1-1|TRBV5-5|NA|NA
TGTGCCAGCAGCTTACAGGGCGGGGGGACTGAAGCTTTCTTT
CASSLQGGGTEAFF
>TRBJ2-2|TRBV9|NA|TRBD1
TGTGCCAGCAACCCCAGGGGACAGGGTATTACCGGGGAGCTGTTTTTT
CASNPRGQGITGELFF
>TRBJ2-7|TRBV6-1|NA|TRBD1
TGTGCCAGCACTTCACAACAGGGGTTCTCCTACGAGCAGTACTTC
CASTSQQGFSYEQYF
>TRBJ1-2|TRBV2|NA|TRBD1
TGTGCCATCGGAGACCCAGCGGCAGGGGGAGATGGCTACACCTTC
CAIGDPAAGGDGYTF
>TRBJ2-7|TRBV6-5|few|TRBD1
TGTGCCAGCAGTTACCCGACAGGGGGGCAGTACTTC
CASSYPTGGQYF
>TRBJ1-4|TRBV19|NA|TRBD1
TGTGCCAGTAGCTCCGGGACAGGGGATGAAAAACTGTTTTTT
CASSSGTGDEKLFF
>TRBJ2-3|TRBV7-2|once|TRBD2
TGTGCCAGCAGCCGCCGGACTAGCGGGGGGGCGTTCGCAGATACGCAGTATTTT
CASSRRTSGGAFADTQYF
>TRBJ2-2|TRBV7-2|NA|NA
TGTGCCAGCAGCTTAGCGGTCTCCTTTGGGGCCGGCGGGGAGCTGTTTTTT
CASSLAVSFGAGGELFF
>TRBJ2-2|TRBV5-1|NA|TRBD1
TGCGCCAGCAGCCATAAGACAGGGACCACCGGGGAGCTGTTTTTT
CASSHKTGTTGELFF
>TRBJ1-5|TRBV19|NA|TRBD1
TGTGCCAGTAGTTCGGGACAGGGTCTTTGGCCCCAGCATTTT
CASSSGQGLWPQHF
>TRBJ1-1|TRBV28|NA|NA
TGTGCCAGCAGCCAAAATCTGAACACTGAAGCTTTCTTT
CASSQNLNTEAFF
>TRBJ1-1|TRBV27|NA|NA
TGTGCCAGCAGTTTACTGAACACGAACACTGAAGCTTTCTTT
CASSLLNTNTEAFF